This TCR beta chain is from a study of shared clonotypes between healthy human individuals. Study-level points and caveats: Blood alone was sampled, and tissue repertoires likely differ. The study found lower generation probabilities in non-shared clonotypes than in those shared by all four donors.

Data came from immunoSEQ multiplex PCR; TCRdb stores just in-frame clones and leaves some out. The profile shows over 850,000 clones, about 84% of them singletons. To note about this clone: Its antigen remains unknown.

Sequenced material: memory CD4+ T cells from PBMCs. Regarding subset: CD45RA-negative fraction. This sequence was found in a man aged 18 to 30 in good health. Some clones in this sample may be carry-over from other donors' samples.

The CDR3 sequence: CASSPRSVYGYTF. Written as DNA, the CDR3 is TGTGCCAGCAGCCCCCGCTCAGTCTATGGCTACACCTTC. The gene calls are TRBV7-9 and TRBJ1-2; D gene ambiguous. The V end lost 5 bases, the J end lost 4 bases, and 11 bases lay between the germline ends. CDR1 is SEHNR, CDR2 FQNEAQ, per germline (reference sequence). The CDR3 runs 13 residues.